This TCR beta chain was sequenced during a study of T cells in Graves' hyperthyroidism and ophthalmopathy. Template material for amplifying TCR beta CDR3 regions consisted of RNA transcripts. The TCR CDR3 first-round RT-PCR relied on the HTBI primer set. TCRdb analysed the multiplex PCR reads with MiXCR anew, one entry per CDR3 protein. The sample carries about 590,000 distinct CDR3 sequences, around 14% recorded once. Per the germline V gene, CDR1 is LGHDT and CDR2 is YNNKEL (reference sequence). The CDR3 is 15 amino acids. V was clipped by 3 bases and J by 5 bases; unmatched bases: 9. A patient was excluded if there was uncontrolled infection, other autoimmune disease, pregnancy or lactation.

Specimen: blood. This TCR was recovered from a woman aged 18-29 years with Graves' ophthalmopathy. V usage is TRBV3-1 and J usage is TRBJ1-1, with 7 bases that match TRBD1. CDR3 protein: CASSHGPRGRTEAFF. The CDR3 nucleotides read TGTGCCAGCAGCCATGGTCCCAGGGGGAGGACTGAAGCTTTCTTT. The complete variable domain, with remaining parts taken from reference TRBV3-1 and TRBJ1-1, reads DTAVSQTPKYLVTQMGNDKSIKCEQNLGHDTMYWYKQDSKKFLKIMFSYNNKELIINETVPNRFSPKSPDKAHLNLHINSLELGDSAVYFCASSHGPRGRTEAFFGQGTRLTVV.